The 28 T cell receptor beta chains below were found in one sample sequenced in a study of T-cell reconstitution after alpha-beta-depleted transplantation in children. Unique molecular identifiers were used in preparing the TCRbeta library. TCRdb reprocessed the PCR reads via MiXCR and lists one record per CDR3 protein. Here the sample spans some 550,000 distinct CDR3 sequences, 23% being singletons. The sample in question was PBMCs, mostly from graft donor cells, obtained 360 days after TCRalphabeta/CD19-depleted stem cell transplant. These TCRs come from a boy younger than two who had a stem cell transplant for acute myeloid leukemia, so the T cells may come from the graft donor.

The chain couples TRBV5-6 to TRBJ2-7; D assignment may be TRBD1 or TRBD2 (5 bases each). This CDR3 contains 14 residues. Trimming took off 4 bases at V and 3 bases at J, with 14 bases between the two ends. The germline gives CDR1 SGHDT, CDR2 YYEEEE. DNA for the CDR3: TGTGCCAGCAGCCCGGGGCAAATTAGCTACGAGCAGTACTTC. Encoded protein: CASSPGQISYEQYF.

This clonotype has ten or more counts. The chain recombines TRBV7-2 with TRBJ2-7, with D tentatively TRBD1 (7 bases). V lost 1 base and J lost 6, with 16 bases in between. The CDR3 is 15 residues long. Germline lookup yields CDR1 SGHTA and CDR2 FQGNSA. The CDR3 sequence: CASSLGGRGDSEQYV. CDR3 DNA sequence: TGTGCCAGCAGCTTAGGTGGAAGGGGGGACAGCGAGCAGTACGTC.

V and J are TRBV6-5 and TRBJ1-5, with D tentatively TRBD1 (6 bases). Trimming cost V 5 bases and J 1 base, with 12 bases left between them. The CDR3 covers 15 residues. The V gene's germline CDR1 is MNHEY and CDR2 SVGAGI. CDR3 sequence: CASSLQGRSNQPQHF. The CDR3 nucleotides are TGTGCCAGCAGTCTACAGGGACGGAGCAATCAGCCCCAGCATTTT.

This clonotype was detected only a few times. The chain recombines TRBV29-1 with TRBJ2-1; no clear D. CDR3 size: 16 residues. CDR1 is SQVTM, CDR2 ANQGSEA, per germline. V lost 4 bases and J lost 0, with 16 bases in between. CDR3 residues: CSVAALDASSYNEQFF. The CDR3 DNA reads as TGCAGCGTTGCGGCTCTCGACGCGAGCTCCTACAATGAGCAGTTCTTC.

This clonotype came up many times. The gene calls are TRBV20-1 and TRBJ1-6; TRBD1 agrees at 10 bases. The V gene's germline CDR1 is DFQATT and CDR2 SNEGSKA (reference sequence). This CDR3 region has 15 residues. V dropped 3 bases and J dropped 8; count of bases not matched to a gene: 7. This chain's CDR3 is CSASHLGQGYSPLHF. The CDR3 DNA reads as TGCAGTGCTAGCCACTTGGGACAGGGGTATTCACCCCTCCACTTT.

This chain connects TRBV7-2 to TRBJ2-1; a possible D gene is TRBD1 (5 bases). The CDR3 loop spans 17 amino acids. V lost 0 bases, J lost 0 bases, and 12 bases lay in between. Germline V gene sequence: CDR1 SGHTA, CDR2 FQGNSA. CDR3 loop: CASSLARTLSSYNEQFF. CDR3 nucleotide sequence: TGTGCCAGCAGCTTAGCACGGACATTGAGCTCCTACAATGAGCAGTTCTTC.

The table lists this clonotype with a few counts. The gene calls are TRBV20-1 and TRBJ2-7; 11 bases map to TRBD2. With V trimmed by 3 bases and J by 4 bases, 8 bases remained unmatched. Per germline, CDR1 DFQATT and CDR2 SNEGSKA (reference sequence). The CDR3 sequence is 15 residues long. The CDR3 loop is CSARVGTSGTYEQYF. CDR3 in DNA: TGCAGTGCTAGGGTAGGGACTAGCGGAACTTACGAGCAGTACTTC.

This CDR3 reads CASSFSSGYDEQYV. CDR3 nucleotide sequence: TGTGCCAGCAGCTTTTCATCGGGGTACGACGAGCAGTACGTC. The chain uses TRBV7-9 and TRBJ2-7, with D maybe TRBD2 (5 bases). CDR1 is SEHNR and CDR2 is FQNEAQ in the germline V gene (reference sequence). There are 14 residues in the CDR3. Trimming took off 3 bases at V and 5 bases at J, with 14 bases between the two ends.

In this sample, this clonotype turned up many times. The rearrangement uses TRBV4-3 and TRBJ2-3; the D is unclear. Germline V gene lookup returns CDR1 LGHNA and CDR2 YSLEER. This CDR3 has 14 residues. V dropped 1 base and J dropped 2 bases, with 7 bases sitting between them. The CDR3 is CASSQGVLTDTQYF. CDR3 nucleotide sequence: TGCGCCAGCAGCCAAGGGGTTCTCACAGATACGCAGTATTTT.

CDR3 in amino acids: CSARDGGGGEAFF. The CDR3 DNA is TGCAGTGCTAGAGACGGCGGAGGGGGTGAAGCTTTCTTT. The chain couples TRBV20-1 to TRBJ1-1, with TRBD1 as a possible D gene (6 bases). Trimming took off 0 bases at V and 7 bases at J, with 12 bases between the two ends. CDR3 length: 13 amino acids. Germline V gene data show CDR1 as DFQATT and CDR2 as SNEGSKA (reference sequence).

This clonotype has a handful of counts. The rearrangement joins TRBV10-2 to TRBJ1-4; TRBD1 might be the D (5 bases). The V gene's germline CDR1 is WSHSY and CDR2 SAAADI. This CDR3 region has 14 residues. V lost 8 bases and J 0 bases, leaving 10 bases between the germline ends. The CDR3 loop is CASGTISTNEKLFF. CDR3 DNA: TGCGCCAGCGGGACTATCTCAACTAATGAAAAACTGTTTTTT.

V usage is TRBV20-1 and J usage is TRBJ2-4; tentative D call: TRBD2 (6 bases). Germline loops: CDR1 DFQATT, CDR2 SNEGSKA (reference sequence). CDR3 size: 15 residues. The V end was cut by 6 bases, the J end by 3 bases, with 18 bases between. The CDR3 protein is CSALKGGTGKNIQYF. The CDR3, as DNA: TGCAGTGCCCTGAAAGGAGGGACGGGCAAAAACATTCAGTACTTC.

V and J are TRBV12-3 or TRBV12-4 and TRBJ2-1; weak D call: TRBD2 (6 bases). The CDR3 consists of 15 residues. Trimming took 7 bases from V and 3 from J, leaving 16 bases between them. The CDR3 region is CASKPQGLNYNEQFF. As DNA, the CDR3 is TGTGCCAGCAAGCCGCAGGGACTCAACTACAATGAGCAGTTCTTC.

The chain couples TRBV4-3 to TRBJ1-2; D gene uncertain. V lost 0 bases and J lost 4, with 12 bases in between. Germline CDR1 reads LGHNA; CDR2 reads YSLEER. The CDR3 has 15 amino acids. CDR3 residues: CASSQDLSRAYGYTF. The CDR3 DNA is TGCGCCAGCAGCCAAGATCTTTCCAGAGCCTATGGCTACACCTTC.

This clonotype came up many times. V usage is TRBV7-9 and J usage is TRBJ2-6; D call uncertain. The length of the CDR3 is 15 residues. The V gene's germline CDR1 is SEHNR and CDR2 FQNEAQ (reference sequence). The V gene lost 7 bases and the J gene lost 0 bases, with 10 bases spanning the gap. The CDR3 is CASTLRSSGANVLTF. DNA for the CDR3: TGTGCCAGCACCCTCCGGTCCTCTGGGGCCAACGTCCTGACTTTC.

The chain has TRBV6-1 and TRBJ2-1, with 10 bases that match TRBD2. Germline CDR1 MNHNS, CDR2 SASEGT. The length of the CDR3 is 15 residues. V lost 7 bases to trimming and J lost 6 bases; unmatched junction nucleotides: 9. In DNA, the CDR3 is TGTGCCAGCAAACCCCGACTAGCGGGTCGCAATGAGCAGTTCTTC. Its translation is CASKPRLAGRNEQFF.

The rearrangement joins TRBV20-1 to TRBJ2-7; 7 bases are shared with TRBD1. CDR3 length: 14 residues. V was pared by 0 bases and J by 0 bases, with 2 bases of the junction left unmatched. Germline values: CDR1 DFQATT, CDR2 SNEGSKA (reference sequence). CDR3 DNA sequence: TGCAGTGCTAGAGATAGGGACAGCTCCTACGAGCAGTACGTC. It encodes CSARDRDSSYEQYV.

J is TRBJ2-1 and V is TRBV29-1; 7 bases are shared with TRBD2. Germline V gives CDR1 SQVTM, CDR2 ANQGSEA. The CDR3 has 16 residues. The V gene end was trimmed by 5 bases and the J gene end by 3 bases; junction bases not matched to a gene: 13. CDR3 DNA sequence: TGCAGCGTTCGGTTGTTGCGGGGGAGCTACTACAATGAGCAGTTCTTC. Protein sequence: CSVRLLRGSYYNEQFF.

This clonotype was detected only a few times. V gene TRBV24-1 combines with J gene TRBJ2-1; D is uncertain. CDR3 size: 15 residues. Germline CDR1 is KGHDR and CDR2 is SFDVKD. The V and J ends lost 3 bases and 9 bases respectively, with 17 bases between them. The CDR3 reads CATSDQFAWGTEQFF. The CDR3 DNA sequence: TGTGCCACCAGTGATCAATTCGCGTGGGGTACTGAGCAGTTCTTC.

Notes on this clonotype: One end of the junction does not line up with germline, which may come from a read error. The chain joins TRBV20-1 to TRBJ2-7; 10 positions agree with TRBD2. The CDR3 extends over 14 amino acids. Germline CDR1 and CDR2: DFQATT and SNEGSKA (reference sequence). The CDR3, as DNA: TGCAGTGCACTAGCGGGGCGTAGCTCCTACGAGCAGTACTTT. The encoded protein is CSALAGRSSYEQYF.

This clonotype was observed at least ten times. The chain has TRBV6-5 and TRBJ2-4; perhaps D is TRBD1 or TRBD2 (6 bases each). Germline V gene lookup returns CDR1 MNHEY and CDR2 SVGAGI. The CDR3 is made up of 11 amino acids. V was trimmed by 8 bases and J by 9 bases, leaving 11 bases between them. CDR3 loop: CASRGGPIQYF. CDR3 sequence (DNA): TGTGCCAGCCGAGGGGGGCCCATTCAGTACTTC.

This clonotype was recorded many times. This sequence joins TRBV29-1 and TRBJ2-1; perhaps TRBD2 as D (6 bases). The V end lost 0 bases, the J end lost 8 bases, and 20 bases lay between the germline ends. CDR1 and CDR2 from the germline V gene are SQVTM and ANQGSEA. The CDR3 sequence is 16 residues long. CDR3 sequence (DNA): TGCAGCGTTGAAGATTCCCCCTTTGGGACTCGGGATGAGCAGTTCTTC. This gives the protein CSVEDSPFGTRDEQFF.

The V call is TRBV7-8, the J call TRBJ2-7; 8 positions agree with TRBD1. The CDR3 runs 12 residues. With 4 bases clipped from V and 7 bases from J, the junction kept 3 bases outside the gene matches. Germline V gene data show CDR1 as SGHVS and CDR2 as FQNEAQ. The CDR3 sequence is CASSSHRGEQYV. The CDR3, as DNA: TGTGCCAGCAGCTCACACAGGGGGGAGCAGTACGTC.

The chain employs TRBV7-9 and TRBJ2-1; no reliable D call. From germline, CDR1 is SEHNR and CDR2 FQNEAQ (reference sequence). Trimming left V 8 bases short and J 0 bases short, with 11 bases between. The CDR3 extends over 14 amino acids. The CDR3 coding sequence is TGTGCCAGCTCTCCTAAAAACTCCTACAATGAGCAGTTCTTC. This gives the protein CASSPKNSYNEQFF. The full variable domain, rest sourced from reference TRBV7-9 and TRBJ2-1, is DTGVSQNPRHKITKRGQNVTFRCDPISEHNRLYWYRQTLGQGPEFLTYFQNEAQLEKSRLLSDRFSAERPKGSFSTLEIQRTEQGDSAMYLCASSPKNSYNEQFFGPGTRLTVL.

The chain has TRBV20-1 and TRBJ1-2, with D possibly matching TRBD1 (6 bases). This CDR3 comprises 13 residues. Germline assignment: CDR1 DFQATT and CDR2 SNEGSKA (reference sequence). The V gene lost 6 bases and the J gene lost 5 bases, with 16 bases spanning the gap. The DNA of the CDR3 is TGCAGTGCCGCAGACAGGTTCATTTATGGCTACACCTTC. Translating it yields CSAADRFIYGYTF.

This clonotype was seen a handful of times. The genes are TRBV12-3 or TRBV12-4 and TRBJ1-1; D possibly corresponds to TRBD1 (5 bases). The CDR3 totals 15 residues. Between the trimmed V and J ends, which lost 4 bases and 5 bases, there was a span of 17 bases. The CDR3 loop reads CASSSGGGTITEAFF. CDR3 DNA sequence: TGTGCCAGCAGTTCGGGCGGAGGGACCATAACTGAAGCTTTCTTT.

The chain is built from TRBV6-5 and TRBJ2-3, with D perhaps matching TRBD2 (5 bases). The CDR3 covers 14 residues. The germline V gene encodes CDR1 MNHEY and CDR2 SVGAGI. V lost 2 bases and J 2 bases, leaving 8 bases between the germline ends. CDR3 sequence (DNA): TGTGCCAGCAGTTACGAGCGGAACACAGATACGCAGTATTTT. This codes for CASSYERNTDTQYF.

The J gene is TRBJ2-7, the V gene TRBV20-1, with D perhaps matching TRBD1 (6 bases). This CDR3 spans 15 amino acids. The V end was cut by 2 bases, the J end by 0 bases, with 14 bases between. Germline V gives CDR1 DFQATT, CDR2 SNEGSKA (reference sequence). In nucleotides, the CDR3 is TGCAGTGCTAGAAGCAGGGGAAGTGCCTCCTACGAGCAGTACGTC. It encodes CSARSRGSASYEQYV.